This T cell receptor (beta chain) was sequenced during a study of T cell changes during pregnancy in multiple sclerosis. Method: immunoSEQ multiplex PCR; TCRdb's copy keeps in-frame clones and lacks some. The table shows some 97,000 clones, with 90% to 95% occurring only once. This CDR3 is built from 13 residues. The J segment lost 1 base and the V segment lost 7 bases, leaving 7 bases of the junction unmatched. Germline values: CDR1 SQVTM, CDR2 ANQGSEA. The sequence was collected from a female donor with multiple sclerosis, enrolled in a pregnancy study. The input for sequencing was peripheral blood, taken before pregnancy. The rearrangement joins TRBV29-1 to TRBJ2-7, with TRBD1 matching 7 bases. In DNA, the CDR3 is TGCAGCGCGCGACAGGGTGGGTCCTACGAGCAGTACTTC. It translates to CSARQGGSYEQYF.